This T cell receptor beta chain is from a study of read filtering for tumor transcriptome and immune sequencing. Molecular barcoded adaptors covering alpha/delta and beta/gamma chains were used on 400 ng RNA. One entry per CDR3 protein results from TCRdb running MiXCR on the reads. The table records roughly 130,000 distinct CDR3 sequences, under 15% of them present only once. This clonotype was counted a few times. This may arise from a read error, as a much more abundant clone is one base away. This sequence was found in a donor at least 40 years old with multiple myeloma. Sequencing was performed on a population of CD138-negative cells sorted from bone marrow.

Written as DNA, the CDR3 is TGCAGTGCTTCCCGCAGACAGGGGCAAGAGACCCAGTACTTC. Amino acid sequence: CSASRRQGQETQYF. The rearrangement links TRBV20-1 to TRBJ2-5; 8 bases agree with TRBD1. The germline CDR1 and CDR2 sequences are DFQATT and SNEGSKA (reference sequence). This CDR3 comprises 14 residues. V dropped 5 bases and J dropped 2; count of bases not matched to a gene: 7.